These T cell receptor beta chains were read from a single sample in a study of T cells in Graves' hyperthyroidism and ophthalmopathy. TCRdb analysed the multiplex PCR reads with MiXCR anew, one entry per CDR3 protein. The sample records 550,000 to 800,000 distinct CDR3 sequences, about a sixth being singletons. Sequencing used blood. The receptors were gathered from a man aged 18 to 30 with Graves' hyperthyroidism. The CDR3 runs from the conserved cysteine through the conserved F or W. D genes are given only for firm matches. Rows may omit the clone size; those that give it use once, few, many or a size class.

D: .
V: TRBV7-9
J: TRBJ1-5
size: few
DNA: TGTGCCAGCAGCCCCACGGGACGACCCACAGGTAGGAGCAATCAGCCCCAGCATTTT
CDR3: CASSPTGRPTGRSNQPQHF

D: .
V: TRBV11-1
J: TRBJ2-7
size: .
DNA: TGTGCCAGCAGCTTTGGGGCCCAACGAACCTACGAGCAGTACTTC
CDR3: CASSFGAQRTYEQYF

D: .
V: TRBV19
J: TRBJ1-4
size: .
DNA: TGTGCCAGTAGTAGTGGGGTGGGGGAAAAACTGTTTTTT
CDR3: CASSSGVGEKLFF

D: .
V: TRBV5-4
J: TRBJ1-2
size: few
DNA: TGTGCCAGCACCTCCGTGGGGGCTGGGTATGGCTACACCTTC
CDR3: CASTSVGAGYGYTF

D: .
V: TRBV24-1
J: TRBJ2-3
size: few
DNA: TGTGCCGTATCCCGTAGAGGAACAGATACGCAGTATTTT
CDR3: CAVSRRGTDTQYF

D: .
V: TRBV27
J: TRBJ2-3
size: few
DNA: TGTGCCAGCAGCCTTTTGGGGGCAGGGGTGCCAGATACGCAGTATTTT
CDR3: CASSLLGAGVPDTQYF

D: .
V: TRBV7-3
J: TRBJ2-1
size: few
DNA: TGTGCCAGCAGCTTAATCCCGGGACTGGACCAACGCAACGACTACAATGAGCAGTTCTTC
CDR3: CASSLIPGLDQRNDYNEQFF

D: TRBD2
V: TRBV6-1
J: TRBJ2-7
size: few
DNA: TGTGCCAGCAGGCTAGCGGGAGAGGCCTACGAGCAGTACTTC
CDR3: CASRLAGEAYEQYF

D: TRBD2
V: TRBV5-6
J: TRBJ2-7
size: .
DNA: TGTGCCAGCAGCTTGAAGGCTAGCGGATACTACGAGCAGTACTTC
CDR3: CASSLKASGYYEQYF

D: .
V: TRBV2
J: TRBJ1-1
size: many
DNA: TGTGCCAGCAGTGCCGGGCGGATGAACACTGAAGCTTTCTTT
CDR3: CASSAGRMNTEAFF

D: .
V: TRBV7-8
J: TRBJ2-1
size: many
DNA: TGTGCCAGCAGCCGCCGGACCTACAATGAGCAGTTCTTC
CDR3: CASSRRTYNEQFF

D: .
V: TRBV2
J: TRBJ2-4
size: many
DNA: TGTGCCAGCAGTGGGGAAGGGCAGCGAGCCAAAAACATTCAGTACTTC
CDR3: CASSGEGQRAKNIQYF

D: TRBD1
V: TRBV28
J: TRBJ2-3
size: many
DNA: TGTGCCAGCAGCCGGGACAGCATCACAGATACGCAGTATTTT
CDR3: CASSRDSITDTQYF

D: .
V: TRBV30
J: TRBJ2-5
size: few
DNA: TGTGCCTGGAGCCGGCAGCCAGGGGCAGTGGAGACCCAGTACTTC
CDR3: CAWSRQPGAVETQYF

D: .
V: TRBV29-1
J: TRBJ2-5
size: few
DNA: TGCAGCGTTGACTGGCTTTCTCAAGAGACCCAGTACTTC
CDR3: CSVDWLSQETQYF

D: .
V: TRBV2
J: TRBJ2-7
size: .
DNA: TGTGCCAGCAGTCTTTCTAAAGGACAAAAAAGCTCCTACGAGCAGTACTTC
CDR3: CASSLSKGQKSSYEQYF

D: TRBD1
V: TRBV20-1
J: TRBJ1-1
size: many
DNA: TGCAGTGCTGCCCGACCAGGGGGAAACACTGAAGCTTTCTTT
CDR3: CSAARPGGNTEAFF

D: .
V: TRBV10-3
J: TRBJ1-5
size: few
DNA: TGTGCCATCAGTCGGGACTTTTATAGCAATCAGCCCCAGCATTTT
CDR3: CAISRDFYSNQPQHF

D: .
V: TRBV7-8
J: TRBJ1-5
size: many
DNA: TGTGCCAGCAGCTTAGTGCCCGGGCAGGAGGTCGGGCAGCCCCAGCATTTT
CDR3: CASSLVPGQEVGQPQHF

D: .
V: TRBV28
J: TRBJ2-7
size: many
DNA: TGTGCCAGCAGCCGTAGGGCAGTAAGCTACGAGCAGTACTTC
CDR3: CASSRRAVSYEQYF

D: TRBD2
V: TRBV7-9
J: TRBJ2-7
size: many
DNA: TGTGCCAGCAGCTGGGGACTAGCGGGAGAGGACGAGCAGTACTTC
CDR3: CASSWGLAGEDEQYF

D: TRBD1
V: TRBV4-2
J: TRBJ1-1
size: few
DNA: TGTGCCAGCAGCCACCCCGCCACAGGGGGGACTGAAGCTTTCTTT
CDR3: CASSHPATGGTEAFF

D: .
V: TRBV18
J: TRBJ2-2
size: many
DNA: TGTGCCAGCTCCGGGAACACCGGGGAGCTGTTTTTT
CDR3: CASSGNTGELFF

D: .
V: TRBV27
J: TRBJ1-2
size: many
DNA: TGTGCCAGCAGTTCCCCCAGGGAGAACTATGGCTACACCTTC
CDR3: CASSSPRENYGYTF

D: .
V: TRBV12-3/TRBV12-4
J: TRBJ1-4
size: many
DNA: TGTGCCAGCAGTTCTAACAGCTTCGAAAAACTGTTTTTT
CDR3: CASSSNSFEKLFF

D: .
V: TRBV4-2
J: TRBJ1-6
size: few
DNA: TGTGCCAGCAGCCAAGAACCATTCTCACCCCTCCACTTT
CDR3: CASSQEPFSPLHF

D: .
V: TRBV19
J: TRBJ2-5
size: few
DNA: TGTGCCAGTAGTAGTTGGAAAACGAAACAAGAGACCCAGTACTTC
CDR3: CASSSWKTKQETQYF

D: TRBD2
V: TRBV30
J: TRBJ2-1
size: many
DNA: TGTGCCTGGCACAGGGGACTAGCGGGGAATGAGCAGTTCTTC
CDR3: CAWHRGLAGNEQFF